The TCR beta chain described here comes from a study of blood T cell repertoires in COVID-19. Overall study: Collection of acute and convalescent COVID-19 samples took place in the United States, Italy and Spain. PBMCs, B-cell-depleted T cells, or T cells provided the cDNA or gDNA that made up the material.

Original processing notes: Counts of nucleated cells, estimated from reference gene primer amplification, were obtained. Sequenced by immunoSEQ multiplex PCR; TCRdb stores in-frame clones only, minus some. V, J and clone size reflect that table, while D and trimming were determined from the DNA. The data hold about 200,000 clones, with more than 75% observed a single time. CDR3 length: 17 residues. The chain is built from TRBV1 and TRBJ2-7; the D call in the table, TRBD1, was not verified against the DNA. TRBV1 is marked as a pseudogene. This TCR came from a man aged 60 to 69 with acute or convalescent COVID-19. Sequenced sample: peripheral blood. The DNA of the CDR3 is TGCACCAGCAGCCAAGCGGACAGGGAGGGGGACTCCTACGAGCAGTACTTC. Translation: CTSSQADREGDSYEQYF.